This T cell receptor (beta chain) came from a study of blood T cells in healthy people across ages. Study-wide results and limits: The recorded TCR beta diversity per million T cells decreased in a roughly linear manner with age.

V gave up 6 bases and J gave up 0 bases, with 9 bases separating them. The germline CDR1 and CDR2 sequences are DFQATT and SNEGSKA (reference sequence). This CDR3 is 13 amino acids long. It was with a sample-barcoded 5' primer and a J-beta primer mix that a second PCR of roughly 7 to 12 cycles was run. TCRdb re-called the 5' RACE reads through MiXCR, storing one row per CDR3 protein. The data show about 1,500,000 distinct CDR3 sequences, roughly 40% seen once. Only a few counts were recorded for this clonotype. Its antigen remains unidentified. The sequence was collected from a woman aged 18-29 years in good health. The chain carries TRBV20-1 and TRBJ1-5, with D unresolved. Specimen: blood. CDR3 amino acids: CSADPYSNQPQHF. The CDR3 DNA reads as TGCAGTGCGGATCCTTATAGCAATCAGCCCCAGCATTTT.